This TCR beta chain emerged from a study of CD8+CD57+ T cells in acquired aplastic anemia. For the study at large: Sorted CD4+ and CD8+ cells gave a mean 3.2 ug DNA, range about 0.19 to 27.4 ug. Broader study findings: Shared by patients and controls, around 27 CD8+ CDR3s were abundant in patients. No significant patient-versus-control difference appeared in CD8+ Simpson's diversity.

Genomic DNA acted as the template from which TCR beta VDJ combination and CDR3 sequence profiling were carried out. TCRdb used MiXCR to reprocess the reads, holding one entry per CDR3 protein. Of roughly 150,000 distinct CDR3 sequences in the sample, more than 45% were seen once. Only patients with CD8+CD57+ cell expansion on flow cytometry were chosen for sequencing. No therapy had been given to the patients at the time of blood sampling. At least ten counts were recorded for this clonotype. Its antigen remains unidentified. Germline lookup yields CDR1 LNHDA and CDR2 SQIVND (reference sequence). Trimming pared 1 base from V and 5 bases from J, leaving 14 bases between. The CDR3 runs to 15 residues.

Sequences were obtained from sorted CD4+, CD8+, or CD8+CD57+ T cells (not recorded which) from PBMCs. The sequence derives from a human donor with aplastic anemia. The V and J genes are TRBV19 and TRBJ1-1, with a weak D call TRBD1 (5 bases). As DNA, the CDR3 is TGTGCCAGTAGTATAGCCCCGCAAGGGGTAACTGAAGCTTTCTTT. It translates to CASSIAPQGVTEAFF.